This T cell receptor (beta chain) came from a study of shared clonotypes between healthy human individuals (dated by TCRdb to 2020 to 2022). At the level of the whole study: The cohort comprised a couple of women and a few men aged 18 to 49 years. The study deeply sequenced blood TCR repertoires of several healthy adults to estimate repertoire size and the extent of clonotype sharing between individuals. For each donor, CD4 naive and CD4 memory were each run on three plates, CD8 naive on two plates, and CD8 memory on one plate. Libraries were prepared and TCR repertoires were sequenced by different laboratories using diverse techniques, in order to increase sequencing depth and limit assay-specific biases. Leukapheresis yielded between about 0.85 and 10 billion PBMCs per donor. What the work shows at the level of the full study, not this receptor alone: Sharing across a few donors was observed for 5% to 6.5% of naive CD4, less than 4% of naive CD8, 2% to 2.5% of memory CD4, and about 0.39% of memory CD8 clonotypes. Compared with non-shared clonotypes, clonotypes shared by all four sorted-subset donors had higher generation probabilities. Even with the large sequencing depth, rarefaction of the sorted-subset datasets indicated that sequencing was incomplete. Sampling was limited to blood, and TCR repertoires in tissue likely differ from TCR repertoires in blood. Pairwise subsampling indicated that sequencing depth was expected to affect the degree of clonotype sharing among donors. Naive subsets generally had larger estimated clonotype richness than memory subsets. Because the study included only a small number of donors, the genetic and exposure-history diversity represented was limited.

Using the deep immunoSEQ assay, multiplex PCR amplified TCR CDR3 regions from genomic DNA. Extracted genomic DNA from each cell subset was spread evenly across all wells of several immunoSEQ 96-well plates, with each plate serving as a replicate. For sorted subsets, roughly 200 ng of genomic DNA, equivalent to some 30,000 T cell genomes, went into each replicate PCR. Purified libraries were measured with a Qubit 3.0 fluorometer, size-checked on a Bioanalyzer 2100, and measured again with the KAPA Library Quantification kit. Every immunoSEQ 96-well plate was sequenced on a separate single-read 150-cycle Illumina NextSeq 550 flow cell. Per the authors' processing: Because the immunoSEQ output held only junctional sequences and lacked quality scores, the filtering could not match the filtering applied to full-length reads. Sequences were annotated with PyIR, a Python wrapper for IgBLAST v1.9, using IMGT germline references to assign V/J genes and CDR3. Reads were removed for weak V/J assignments (E-value above 1e-6), missing CDR3, stop codons, out-of-frame junctions, or ambiguous translated residues. A V3J clonotype was defined by an identical inferred V gene, J gene, and CDR3 amino acid sequence. Percentage overlap between repertoires was calculated by dividing the number of shared unique clonotypes by the size of the smaller repertoire. Richness of each repertoire was evaluated using RTK rarefaction, the Chao1 estimator, and Recon v2.1 estimates of unobserved clonotypes. For all TCRbeta clonotypes obtained by the gDNA method from a handful of donors, generation probabilities were computed with OLGA. TCRdb provides this immuneACCESS table in a form limited to in-frame rearrangements. Some clones are lacking; in checked studies, under half of them reflect an unresolved V gene, and why the rest are absent is not known. That table is the source of V, J and clone size, and D and trimming were worked out from the DNA. For this sample the table gives 2.3 million or so clones, of which approximately 93% were detected only once. The ten largest clones represent 0.39% of the sample.

Points on this clone: Its antigen specificity is not known. Base qualities are missing; no much larger clone stands one base away. Other DNA sequences in the sample encode the same CDR3.

The donors were healthy, HIV-negative adults with no recently reported acute infections or vaccinations. All donors were Caucasian adults living in Nashville, Tennessee, USA. Magnetic negative selection was used to enrich CD4+ T cells, after which naive cells were positively selected on CD45RA and the negative fraction became the memory subset. Blood was collected by leukapheresis, and PBMCs were isolated by Ficoll-Histopaque density gradient centrifugation and then cryopreserved in liquid nitrogen vapor phase. Analytical flow cytometry was used to check the purity and quantity of each magnetically sorted T cell population. Genomic DNA was isolated from each sorted fraction and quantified by UV absorbance on a Nanodrop 2000c. The germline V gene encodes CDR1 SGDLS and CDR2 YYNGEE. Counted from cysteine to phenylalanine, this CDR3 has 16 amino acids. Solely the CDR3 DNA is kept, with 48 bases framed from the first base. V loses 4 bases at its end and J loses 3 bases; junction bases beyond the gene matches: 7.

The TCR comes from a man younger than 30 in good health. Some clones in this sample may be carry-over from other donors' samples. The source material was naive CD4+ T cells from PBMCs. In the paper's terms, the cell subset or site label means: CD45RA+ positively selected. The rearranged chain carries TRBV9 and TRBJ2-7; TRBD2 lines up with 13 middle nucleotides. The CDR3 protein is CASSPRTSGSLYEQYF. The sequenced DNA is TGTGCCAGCAGCCCCCGGACTAGCGGGAGTCTCTACGAGCAGTACTTC.